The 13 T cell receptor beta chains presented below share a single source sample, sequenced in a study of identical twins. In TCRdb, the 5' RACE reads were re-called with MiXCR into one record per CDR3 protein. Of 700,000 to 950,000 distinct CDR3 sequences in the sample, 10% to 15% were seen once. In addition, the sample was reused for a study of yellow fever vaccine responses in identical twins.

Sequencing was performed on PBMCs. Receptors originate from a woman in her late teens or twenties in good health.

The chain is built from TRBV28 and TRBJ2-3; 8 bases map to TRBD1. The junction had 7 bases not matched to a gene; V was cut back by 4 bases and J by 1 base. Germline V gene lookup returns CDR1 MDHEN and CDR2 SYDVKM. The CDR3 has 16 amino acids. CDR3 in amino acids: CASSWTGPSGTDTQYF. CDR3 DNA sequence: TGTGCCAGCAGTTGGACAGGGCCTAGTGGCACAGATACGCAGTATTTT.

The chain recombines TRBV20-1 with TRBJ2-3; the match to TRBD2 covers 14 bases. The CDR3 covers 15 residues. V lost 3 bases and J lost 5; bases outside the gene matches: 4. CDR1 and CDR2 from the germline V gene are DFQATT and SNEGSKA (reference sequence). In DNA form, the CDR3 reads TGCAGTGCTAGGGGACTAGCGGGAGTTGTAGATACGCAGTATTTT. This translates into CSARGLAGVVDTQYF.

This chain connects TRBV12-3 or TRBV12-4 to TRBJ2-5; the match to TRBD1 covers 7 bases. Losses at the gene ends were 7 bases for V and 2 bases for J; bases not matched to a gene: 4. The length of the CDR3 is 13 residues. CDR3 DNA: TGTGCCAGCACCGGGACAGCACAAGAGACCCAGTACTTC. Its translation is CASTGTAQETQYF.

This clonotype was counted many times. The CDR3 nucleotides read TGTGCCAGCAGCTTAGCTAGGGACATACTTTTGAACACTGAAGCTTTCTTT. Translation gives CASSLARDILLNTEAFF. This rearrangement joins TRBV7-8 to TRBJ1-1, with D tentatively TRBD1 (6 bases). V gave up 0 bases and J gave up 0 bases, with 14 bases separating them. Germline CDR1 and CDR2: SGHVS and FQNEAQ. The CDR3 has 17 amino acids.

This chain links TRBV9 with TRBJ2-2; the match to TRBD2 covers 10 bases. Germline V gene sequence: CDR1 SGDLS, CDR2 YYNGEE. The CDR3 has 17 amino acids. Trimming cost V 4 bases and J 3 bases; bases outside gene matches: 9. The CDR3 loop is CASSPAIGTSDTGELFF. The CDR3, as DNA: TGTGCCAGCAGCCCCGCCATCGGGACTAGCGACACCGGGGAGCTGTTTTTT.

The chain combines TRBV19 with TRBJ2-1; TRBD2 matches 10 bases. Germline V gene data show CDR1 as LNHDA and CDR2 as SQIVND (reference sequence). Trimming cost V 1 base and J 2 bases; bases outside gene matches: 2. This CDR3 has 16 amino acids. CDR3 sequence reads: CASSIVAGGPYNEQFF. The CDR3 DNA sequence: TGTGCCAGTAGTATAGTAGCGGGAGGTCCCTACAATGAGCAGTTCTTC.

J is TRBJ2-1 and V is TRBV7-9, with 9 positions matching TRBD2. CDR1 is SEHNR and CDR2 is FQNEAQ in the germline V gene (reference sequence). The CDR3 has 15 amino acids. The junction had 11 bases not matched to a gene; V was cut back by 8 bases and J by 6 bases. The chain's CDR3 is CASGEAGGTSNEQFF. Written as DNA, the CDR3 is TGTGCCAGCGGAGAAGCGGGGGGTACGAGCAATGAGCAGTTCTTC.

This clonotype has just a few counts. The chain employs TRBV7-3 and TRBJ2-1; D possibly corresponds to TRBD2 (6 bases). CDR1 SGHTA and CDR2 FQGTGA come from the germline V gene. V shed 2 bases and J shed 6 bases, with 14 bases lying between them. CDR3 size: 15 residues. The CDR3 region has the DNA TGTGCCAGCAGCTTAGGGGGGAGGCGGGGCAATGAGCAGTTCTTC. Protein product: CASSLGGRRGNEQFF.

The CDR3 nucleotides are TGTGCCACCAGTCTGGGACCCCCCCCACTGTTCTTC. Translation: CATSLGPPPLFF. This chain joins TRBV24-1 and TRBJ2-1, with D perhaps TRBD1 or TRBD2 (5 bases each). The CDR3 length is 12 residues. Per germline, CDR1 KGHDR and CDR2 SFDVKD. Trimming shortened V by 6 bases and J by 15 bases, and 17 bases separated the two germline ends.

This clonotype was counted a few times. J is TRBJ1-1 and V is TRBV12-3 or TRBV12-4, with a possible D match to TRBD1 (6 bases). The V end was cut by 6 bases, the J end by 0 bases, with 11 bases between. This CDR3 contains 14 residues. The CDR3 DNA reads TGTGCCAGCAGGACCGGGACAATGAACACTGAAGCTTTCTTT. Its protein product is CASRTGTMNTEAFF.

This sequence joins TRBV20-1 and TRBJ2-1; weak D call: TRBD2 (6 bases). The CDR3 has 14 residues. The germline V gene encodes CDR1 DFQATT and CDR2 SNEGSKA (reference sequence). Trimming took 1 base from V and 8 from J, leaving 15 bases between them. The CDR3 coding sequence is TGCAGTGCTAGAGTTGGTAGCGGTGAGGATGAGCAGTTCTTC. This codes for CSARVGSGEDEQFF.

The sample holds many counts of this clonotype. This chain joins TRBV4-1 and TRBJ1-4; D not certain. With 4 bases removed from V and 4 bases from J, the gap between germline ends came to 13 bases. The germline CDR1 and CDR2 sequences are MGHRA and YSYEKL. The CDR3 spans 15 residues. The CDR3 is CASSLVVAVNEKLFF. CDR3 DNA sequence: TGCGCCAGCAGCCTCGTCGTCGCGGTTAATGAAAAACTGTTTTTT.

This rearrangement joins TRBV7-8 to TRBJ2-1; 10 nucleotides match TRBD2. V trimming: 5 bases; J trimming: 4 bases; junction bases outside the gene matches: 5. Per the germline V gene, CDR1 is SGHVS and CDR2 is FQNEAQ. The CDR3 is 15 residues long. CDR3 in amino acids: CASSPQLAGYNEQFF. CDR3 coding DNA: TGTGCCAGCAGCCCCCAACTAGCGGGGTACAATGAGCAGTTCTTC.